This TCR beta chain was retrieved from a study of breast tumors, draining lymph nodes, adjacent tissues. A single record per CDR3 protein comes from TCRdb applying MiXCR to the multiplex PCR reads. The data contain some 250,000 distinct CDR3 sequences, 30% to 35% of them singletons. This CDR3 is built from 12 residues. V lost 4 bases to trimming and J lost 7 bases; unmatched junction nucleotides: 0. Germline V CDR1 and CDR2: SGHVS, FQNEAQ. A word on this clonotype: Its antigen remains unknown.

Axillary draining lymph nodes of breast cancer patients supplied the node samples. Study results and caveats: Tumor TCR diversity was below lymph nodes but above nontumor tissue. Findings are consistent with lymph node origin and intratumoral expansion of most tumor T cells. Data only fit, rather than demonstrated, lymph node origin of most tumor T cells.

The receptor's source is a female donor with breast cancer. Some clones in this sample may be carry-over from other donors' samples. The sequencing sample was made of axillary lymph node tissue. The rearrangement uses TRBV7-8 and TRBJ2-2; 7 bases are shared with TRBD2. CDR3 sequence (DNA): TGTGCCAGCAGCTGGACTAGCGGGGAGCTGTTTTTT. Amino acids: CASSWTSGELFF.